This TCR beta chain was obtained from a study of human T cells and chemical hapten exposure. For the study at large: Small volume differences among pooled libraries mainly caused per-sample TCR yield variation. Study-level findings and limits: The study found that DPC sensitization did not change TCRs above 1 in 1000 frequency.

Before extraction, the whole blood was not fractionated, and total RNA was taken from it. This CDR3 has 13 amino acids. CDR1 and CDR2 (germline): LGHNA, YSLEER. V lost 2 bases to trimming and J lost 6 bases, with 8 bases between them. About this clonotype: Its matching antigen is unknown.

Individual cDNA molecules had unique molecular identifiers attached to them by the library. In the original processing: Across samples, TCR counts had a median of about 88,000 and ranged from roughly 20,000 to 690,600. TCRdb reanalysed the reads using MiXCR and keeps one entry per CDR3 protein. TCRdb's processing, not the authors', yielded these V and J calls. The sample lists around 120,000 distinct CDR3 sequences, about 7.7% occurring once. The chain joins TRBV4-3 to TRBJ2-1; D may be TRBD2 (6 bases). Sequencing was done on a sample of whole blood. The sequence was collected from a human donor in good health. Some clones in this sample may be carry-over from other donors' samples. The CDR3 loop reads CASSQRRGNEQFF. The CDR3 DNA reads TGCGCCAGCAGCCAAAGGCGGGGCAATGAGCAGTTCTTC.